The 10 T cell receptor beta chains below were found in one sample sequenced in a study of shared clonotypes between healthy human individuals. TCRdb keeps only in-frame clones here, not all; method: immunoSEQ multiplex PCR. Of fewer than 850,000 clones listed, about 96% were seen once; the top ten hold 0.2% to 0.25%. CD8 cells regarded as naive lacked CD45RO, were positively chosen for CCR7, and omitted terminally differentiated effector memory CD45RA+ cells. Sequencing was done on a sample of naive CD8+ T cells sorted from blood. Receptor source: a man aged 30-40 years in good health.

The chain couples TRBV14 to TRBJ1-1; 11 bases match TRBD1. Germline CDR1 is SGHDN and CDR2 is FVKESK. This CDR3 is 15 amino acids long. Unmatched junction bases numbered 3, after V lost 3 bases and J lost 3 bases. The CDR3 nucleotides read TGTGCCAGCAGCCAGCTGGGACAGGGGGACACTGAAGCTTTCTTT. Encoded protein: CASSQLGQGDTEAFF.

The chain has TRBV7-6 and TRBJ1-5; TRBD1 agrees at 9 bases. CDR3 length equals 15 residues. J was trimmed by 6 bases and V by 5 bases; bases with no gene match: 8. CDR1 and CDR2 from the germline V gene are SGHVS and FNYEAQ. CDR3 sequence reads: CASSASQGAAQPQHF. The CDR3, as DNA: TGTGCCAGCAGCGCCTCACAGGGGGCTGCTCAGCCCCAGCATTTT.

Note on this clone: Other DNA sequences in this sample translate to the same CDR3. This sequence joins TRBV28 and TRBJ2-7; TRBD1 agrees at 9 bases. Trimming took 6 bases from V and 4 from J; bases not matched to a gene: 4. The CDR3 extends over 13 amino acids. Germline V lookup: CDR1 MDHEN, CDR2 SYDVKM. CDR3 in amino acids: CASSLGQGYEQYF. The CDR3 nucleotides read TGTGCCAGCAGCCTGGGACAGGGTTACGAGCAGTACTTC.

The chain carries TRBV10-3 and TRBJ2-3; a weak D match, TRBD2 (5 bases). This CDR3 spans 14 amino acids. V was cut by 4 bases and J by 6 bases, with 14 bases left in between. Germline V lookup: CDR1 ENHRY, CDR2 SYGVKD. The CDR3 bases are TGTGCCATCAGTGTACTAGGAGGATCGGATACGCAGTATTTT. This codes for CAISVLGGSDTQYF.

The V gene is TRBV6-1, the J gene TRBJ2-4; perhaps TRBD1 as D (5 bases). The CDR3 consists of 16 residues. Trimming left V 1 base short and J 1 base short, with 11 bases between. Germline V gene data show CDR1 as MNHNS and CDR2 as SASEGT. CDR3 loop: CASSEGRGIAKNIQYF. The CDR3 bases are TGTGCCAGCAGTGAAGGAAGGGGAATTGCCAAAAACATTCAGTACTTC.

The chain recombines TRBV7-9 with TRBJ1-5; 11 bases are a match to TRBD1. The CDR3 totals 14 residues. CDR1 is SEHNR, CDR2 FQNEAQ, per germline (reference sequence). With 6 bases clipped from V and 5 bases from J, the junction kept 3 bases outside the gene matches. The CDR3 nucleotides read TGTGCCAGCAGAGGACAGGGGGCTGATCAGCCCCAGCATTTT. Its protein product is CASRGQGADQPQHF.

The rearrangement links TRBV4-1 to TRBJ2-3; D might be TRBD1 (5 bases). The CDR3 loop spans 15 amino acids. Germline V gene lookup returns CDR1 MGHRA and CDR2 YSYEKL. The ends were cut back, 4 bases at V and 2 bases at J, with 13 bases in the middle. The CDR3 DNA reads TGCGCCAGCAGCCCCTCTAGGGGAAACACAGATACGCAGTATTTT. This encodes CASSPSRGNTDTQYF.

The V gene is TRBV19, the J gene TRBJ1-1, with D tentatively TRBD1 (5 bases). V was clipped by 3 bases and J by 8 bases, with 16 bases between them. This CDR3 is 14 amino acids long. Germline V gene data show CDR1 as LNHDA and CDR2 as SQIVND (reference sequence). In DNA form, the CDR3 reads TGTGCCAGTAGTATCGGCCAGGGAGTTCCGGAAGCTTTCTTT. Amino acid sequence: CASSIGQGVPEAFF.

This clone was recorded a few times. The chain has TRBV7-9 and TRBJ2-2; 10 bases line up with TRBD1. V lost 3 bases, J lost 4 bases, and 5 bases stayed unmatched. CDR1 and CDR2 from the germline V gene are SEHNR and FQNEAQ (reference sequence). This CDR3 contains 16 residues. The CDR3 sequence is CASSFDRGLGTGELFF. The CDR3 DNA is TGTGCCAGCAGCTTCGACAGGGGGCTGGGCACCGGGGAGCTGTTTTTT.

V is TRBV28 and J is TRBJ2-3; 12 bases fit TRBD2. V gave up 8 bases and J gave up 4 bases; unmatched junction bases: 10. Looked up from germline, CDR1 is MDHEN and CDR2 is SYDVKM. The CDR3 covers 16 residues. CDR3 in amino acids: CASYALTSGSADTQYF. CDR3 nucleotides: TGTGCCAGCTACGCCCTGACTAGCGGGAGTGCAGATACGCAGTATTTT.